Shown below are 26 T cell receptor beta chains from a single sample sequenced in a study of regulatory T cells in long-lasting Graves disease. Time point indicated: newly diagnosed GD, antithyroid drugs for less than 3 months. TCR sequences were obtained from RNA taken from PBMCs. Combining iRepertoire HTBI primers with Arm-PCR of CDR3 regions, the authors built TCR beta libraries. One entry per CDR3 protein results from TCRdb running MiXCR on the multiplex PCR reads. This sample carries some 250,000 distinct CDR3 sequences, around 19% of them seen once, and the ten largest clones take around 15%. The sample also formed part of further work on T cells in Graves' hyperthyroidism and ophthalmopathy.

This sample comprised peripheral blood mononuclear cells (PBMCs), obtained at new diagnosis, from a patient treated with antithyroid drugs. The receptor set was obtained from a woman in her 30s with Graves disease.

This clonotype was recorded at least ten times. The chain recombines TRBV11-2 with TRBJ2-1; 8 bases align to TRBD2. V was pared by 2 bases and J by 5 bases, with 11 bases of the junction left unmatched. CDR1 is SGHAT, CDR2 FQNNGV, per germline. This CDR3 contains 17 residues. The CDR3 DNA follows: TGTGCCAGCAGCTTACCTACGCGGGGGGACCTAAACAATGAGCAGTTCTTC. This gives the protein CASSLPTRGDLNNEQFF.

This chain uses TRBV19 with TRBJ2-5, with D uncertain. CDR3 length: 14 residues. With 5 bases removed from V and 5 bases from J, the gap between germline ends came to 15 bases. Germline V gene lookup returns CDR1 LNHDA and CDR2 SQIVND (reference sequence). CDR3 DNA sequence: TGTGCCAGTAGTGGCTCCGACGCGCGGGAGACCCAGTACTTC. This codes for CASSGSDARETQYF.

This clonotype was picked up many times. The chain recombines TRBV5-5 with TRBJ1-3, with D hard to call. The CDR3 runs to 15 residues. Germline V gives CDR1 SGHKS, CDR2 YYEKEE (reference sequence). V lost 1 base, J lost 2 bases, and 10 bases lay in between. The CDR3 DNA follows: TGTGCCAGCAGCTTGTCGTGGGGAGCTGGAAACACCATATATTTT. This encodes CASSLSWGAGNTIYF.

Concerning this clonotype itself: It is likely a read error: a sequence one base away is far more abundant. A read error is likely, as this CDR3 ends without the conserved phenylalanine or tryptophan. CDR3 sequence: CASSPQDAFTDTQYL. In nucleotides, the CDR3 is TGTGCCAGCAGCCCGCAAGATGCGTTCACAGATACGCAGTATCTT. The chain uses TRBV5-1 and TRBJ2-3; no clear D. Looked up from germline, CDR1 is SGHRS and CDR2 is YFSETQ. The CDR3 runs to 15 residues.

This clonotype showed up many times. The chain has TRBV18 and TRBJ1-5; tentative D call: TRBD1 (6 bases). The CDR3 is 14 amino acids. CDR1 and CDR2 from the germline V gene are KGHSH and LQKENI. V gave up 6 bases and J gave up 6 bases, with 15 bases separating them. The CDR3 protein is CASSTEGGSQPQHF. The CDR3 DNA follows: TGTGCCAGCTCTACCGAAGGGGGGAGTCAGCCCCAGCATTTT.

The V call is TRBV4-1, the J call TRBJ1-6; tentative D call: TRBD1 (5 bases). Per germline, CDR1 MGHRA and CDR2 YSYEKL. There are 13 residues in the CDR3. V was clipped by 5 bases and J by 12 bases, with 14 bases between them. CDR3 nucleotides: TGCGCCAGCAGCAATACCCGGGACCGACCCCTCCACTTT. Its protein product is CASSNTRDRPLHF.

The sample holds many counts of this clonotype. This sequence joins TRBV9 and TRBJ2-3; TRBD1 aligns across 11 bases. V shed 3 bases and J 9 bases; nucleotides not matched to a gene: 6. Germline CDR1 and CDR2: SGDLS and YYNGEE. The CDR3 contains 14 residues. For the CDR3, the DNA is TGTGCCAGCAGCGGGTCGGACAGGGGGCAGACGCAGTATTTT. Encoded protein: CASSGSDRGQTQYF. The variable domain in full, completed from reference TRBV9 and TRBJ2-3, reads DSGVTQTPKHLITATGQRVTLRCSPRSGDLSVYWYQQSLDQGLQFLIQYYNGEERAKGNILERFSAQQFPDLHSELNLSSLELGDSALYFCASSGSDRGQTQYFGPGTRLTVL.

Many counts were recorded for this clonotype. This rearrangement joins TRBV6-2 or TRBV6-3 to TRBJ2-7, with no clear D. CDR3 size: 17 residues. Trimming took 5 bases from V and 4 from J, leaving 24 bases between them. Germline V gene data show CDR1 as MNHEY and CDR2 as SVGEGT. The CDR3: CASSDPRQSSRRYEQYF. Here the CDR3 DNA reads TGTGCCAGCAGTGATCCCCGACAATCCAGCCGGCGGTACGAGCAGTACTTC.

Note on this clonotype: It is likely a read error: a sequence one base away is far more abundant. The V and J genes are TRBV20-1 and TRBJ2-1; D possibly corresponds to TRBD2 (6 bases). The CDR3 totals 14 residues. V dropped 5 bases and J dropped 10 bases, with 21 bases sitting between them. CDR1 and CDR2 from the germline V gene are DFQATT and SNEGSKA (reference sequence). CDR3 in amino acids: CSAGPLGPGREQFF. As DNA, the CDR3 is TGCAGTGCTGGCCCGCTAGGGCCGGGGAGGGAGCAGTTCTTC.

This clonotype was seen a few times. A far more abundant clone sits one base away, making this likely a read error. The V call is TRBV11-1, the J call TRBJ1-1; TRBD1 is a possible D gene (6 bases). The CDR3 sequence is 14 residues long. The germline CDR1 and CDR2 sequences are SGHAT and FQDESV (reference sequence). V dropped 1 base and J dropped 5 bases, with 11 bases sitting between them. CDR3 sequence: CASSLDRDGTEAFF. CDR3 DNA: TGTGCCAGCAGCTTAGACAGGGACGGAACTGAAGCTTTCTTT.

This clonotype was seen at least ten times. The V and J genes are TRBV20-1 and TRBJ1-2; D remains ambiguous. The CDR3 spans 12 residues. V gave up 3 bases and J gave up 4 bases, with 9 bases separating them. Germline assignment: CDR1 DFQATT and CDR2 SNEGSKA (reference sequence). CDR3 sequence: CSASNVIYGYTF. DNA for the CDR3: TGCAGTGCTAGTAATGTGATCTATGGCTACACCTTC.

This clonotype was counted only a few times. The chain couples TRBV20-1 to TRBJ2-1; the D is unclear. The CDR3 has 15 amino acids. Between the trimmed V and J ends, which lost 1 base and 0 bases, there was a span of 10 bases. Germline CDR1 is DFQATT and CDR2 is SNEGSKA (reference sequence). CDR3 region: CSARGPESSYNEQFF. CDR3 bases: TGCAGTGCTAGAGGTCCGGAAAGCTCCTACAATGAGCAGTTCTTC.

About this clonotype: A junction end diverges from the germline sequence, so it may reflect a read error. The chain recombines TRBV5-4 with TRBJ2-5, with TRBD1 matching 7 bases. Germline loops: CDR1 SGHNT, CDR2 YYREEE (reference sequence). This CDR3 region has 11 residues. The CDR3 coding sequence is TGTGCCAGCAGCCGTGAGGGGACAGCGGACTTC. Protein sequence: CASSREGTADF.

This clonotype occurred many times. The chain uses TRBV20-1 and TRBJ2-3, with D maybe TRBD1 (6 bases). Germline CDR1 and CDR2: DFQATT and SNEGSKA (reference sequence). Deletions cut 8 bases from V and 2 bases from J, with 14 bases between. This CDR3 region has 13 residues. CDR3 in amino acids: CSQGSGNTDTQYF. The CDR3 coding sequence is TGCAGTCAGGGGTCGGGAAACACAGATACGCAGTATTTT.

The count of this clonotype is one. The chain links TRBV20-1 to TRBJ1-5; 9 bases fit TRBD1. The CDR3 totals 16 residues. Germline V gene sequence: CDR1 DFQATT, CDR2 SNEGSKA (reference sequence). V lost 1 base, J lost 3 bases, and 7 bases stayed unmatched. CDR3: CSARADGQGTNQPQHF. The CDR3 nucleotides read TGCAGTGCTAGAGCCGATGGACAGGGGACCAATCAGCCCCAGCATTTT.

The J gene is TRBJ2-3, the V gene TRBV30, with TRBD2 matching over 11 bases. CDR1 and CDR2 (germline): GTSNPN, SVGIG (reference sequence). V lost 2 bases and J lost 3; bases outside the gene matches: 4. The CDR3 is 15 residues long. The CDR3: CAWSRGLAATDTQYF. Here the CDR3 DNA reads TGTGCCTGGAGTCGGGGACTAGCGGCAACAGATACGCAGTATTTT. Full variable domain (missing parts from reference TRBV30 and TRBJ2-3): SQTIHQWPATLVQPVGSPLSLECTVEGTSNPNLYWYRQAAGRGLQLLFYSVGIGQISSEVPQNLSASRPQDRQFILSSKKLLLSDSGFYLCAWSRGLAATDTQYFGPGTRLTVL.

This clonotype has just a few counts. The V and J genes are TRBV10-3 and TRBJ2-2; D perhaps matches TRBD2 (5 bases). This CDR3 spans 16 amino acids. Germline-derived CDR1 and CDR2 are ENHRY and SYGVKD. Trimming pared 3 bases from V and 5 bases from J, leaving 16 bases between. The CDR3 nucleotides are TGTGCCATCAGTGACGGAGGCACGGGGTTAACCGGGGAGCTGTTTTTT. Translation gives CAISDGGTGLTGELFF.

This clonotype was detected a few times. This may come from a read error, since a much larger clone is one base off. The CDR3 DNA follows: TGTGCCAGCCCCTCCGGGACAGGGACCAGGGACACTGAAGCTTTCTTT. This encodes CASPSGTGTRDTEAFF. This chain uses TRBV6-2 or TRBV6-3 with TRBJ1-1; 9 bases align to TRBD1. The junction had 13 bases not matched to a gene; V was cut back by 8 bases and J by 3 bases. Germline values: CDR1 MNHEY, CDR2 SVGEGT. There are 16 residues in the CDR3.

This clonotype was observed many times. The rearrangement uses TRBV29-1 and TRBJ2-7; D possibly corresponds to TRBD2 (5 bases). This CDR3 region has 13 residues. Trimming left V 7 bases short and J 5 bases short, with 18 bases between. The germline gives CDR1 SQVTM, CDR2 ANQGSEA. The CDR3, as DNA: TGCAGCGCTCAAGGACTCAGTCCCCACGAGCAGTACTTC. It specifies CSAQGLSPHEQYF.

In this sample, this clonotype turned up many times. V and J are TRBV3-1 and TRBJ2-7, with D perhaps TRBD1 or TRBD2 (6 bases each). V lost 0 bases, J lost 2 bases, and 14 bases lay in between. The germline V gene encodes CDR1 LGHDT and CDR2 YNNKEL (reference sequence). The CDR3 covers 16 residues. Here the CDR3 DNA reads TGTGCCAGCAGCCAAGACGAAGGGGGGATGCCCTACGAGCAGTACTTC. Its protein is CASSQDEGGMPYEQYF.

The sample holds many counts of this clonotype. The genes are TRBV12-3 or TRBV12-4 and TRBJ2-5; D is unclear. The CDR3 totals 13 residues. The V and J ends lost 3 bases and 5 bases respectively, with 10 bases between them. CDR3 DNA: TGTGCCAGCAGTTTTGCCGGTGGGGAGACCCAGTACTTC. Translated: CASSFAGGETQYF.

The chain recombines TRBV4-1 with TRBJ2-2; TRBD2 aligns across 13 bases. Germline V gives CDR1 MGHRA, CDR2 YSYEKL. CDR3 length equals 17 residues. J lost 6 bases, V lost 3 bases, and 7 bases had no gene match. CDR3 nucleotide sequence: TGCGCCAGCAGCCACGAAACTAGCGGGAGGGCCCCCGGGGAGCTGTTTTTT. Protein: CASSHETSGRAPGELFF.

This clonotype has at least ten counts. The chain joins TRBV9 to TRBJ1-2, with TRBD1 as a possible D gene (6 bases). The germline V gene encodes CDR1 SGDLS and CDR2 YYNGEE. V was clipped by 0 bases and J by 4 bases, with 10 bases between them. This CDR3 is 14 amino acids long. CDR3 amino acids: CASSVGRGPYGYTF. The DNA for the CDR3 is TGTGCCAGCAGCGTAGGCCGGGGGCCCTATGGCTACACCTTC.

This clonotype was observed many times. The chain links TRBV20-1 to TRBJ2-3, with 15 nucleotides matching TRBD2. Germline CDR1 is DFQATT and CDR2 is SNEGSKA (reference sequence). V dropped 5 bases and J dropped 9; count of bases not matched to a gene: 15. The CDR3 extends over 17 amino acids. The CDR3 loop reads CSAGTSGGLAATSTQYF. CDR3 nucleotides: TGCAGTGCTGGGACTAGCGGGGGGCTAGCCGCGACATCGACGCAGTATTTT.

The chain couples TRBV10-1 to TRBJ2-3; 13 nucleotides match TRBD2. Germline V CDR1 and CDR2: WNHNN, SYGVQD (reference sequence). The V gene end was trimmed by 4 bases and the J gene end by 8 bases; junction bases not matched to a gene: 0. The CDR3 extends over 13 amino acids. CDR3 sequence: CASSGLAGGTQYF. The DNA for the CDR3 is TGCGCCAGCAGTGGACTAGCGGGAGGTACGCAGTATTTT.

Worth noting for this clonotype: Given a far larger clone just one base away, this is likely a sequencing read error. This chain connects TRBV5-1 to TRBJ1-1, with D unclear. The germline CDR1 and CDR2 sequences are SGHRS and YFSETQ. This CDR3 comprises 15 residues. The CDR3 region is CASSSQISGNTEAFF. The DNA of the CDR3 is TGTGCCAGCAGCTCCCAAATCTCGGGGAACACTGAAGCTTTCTTT.